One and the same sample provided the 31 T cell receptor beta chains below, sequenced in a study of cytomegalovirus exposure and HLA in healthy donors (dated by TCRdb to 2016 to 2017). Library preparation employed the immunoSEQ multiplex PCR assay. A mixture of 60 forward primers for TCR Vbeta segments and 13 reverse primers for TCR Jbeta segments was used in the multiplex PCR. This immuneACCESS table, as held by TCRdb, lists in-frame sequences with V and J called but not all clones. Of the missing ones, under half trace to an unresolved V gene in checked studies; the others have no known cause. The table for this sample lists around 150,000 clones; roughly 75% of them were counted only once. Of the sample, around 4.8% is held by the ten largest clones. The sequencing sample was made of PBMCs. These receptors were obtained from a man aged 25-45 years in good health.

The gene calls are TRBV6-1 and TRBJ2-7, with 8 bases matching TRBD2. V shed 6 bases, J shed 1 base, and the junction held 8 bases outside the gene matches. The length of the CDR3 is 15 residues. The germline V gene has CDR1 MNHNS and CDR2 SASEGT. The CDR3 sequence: CASRGASGSSYEQYF. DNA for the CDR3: TGTGCCAGCAGAGGGGCTAGCGGGTCGTCCTACGAGCAGTACTTC.

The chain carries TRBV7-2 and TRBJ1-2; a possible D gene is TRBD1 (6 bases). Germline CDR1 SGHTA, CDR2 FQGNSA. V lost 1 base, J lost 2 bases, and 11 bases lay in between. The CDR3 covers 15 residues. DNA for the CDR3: TGTGCCAGCAGCTTAGGACCAACAGGGAACTATGGCTACACCTTC. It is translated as CASSLGPTGNYGYTF.

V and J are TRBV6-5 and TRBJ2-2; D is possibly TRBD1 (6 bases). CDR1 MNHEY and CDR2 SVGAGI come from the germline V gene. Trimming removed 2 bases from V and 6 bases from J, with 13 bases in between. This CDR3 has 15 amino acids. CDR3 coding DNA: TGTGCCAGCAGTTACGCCTTAACAGGGCCCGGGGAGCTGTTTTTT. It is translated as CASSYALTGPGELFF.

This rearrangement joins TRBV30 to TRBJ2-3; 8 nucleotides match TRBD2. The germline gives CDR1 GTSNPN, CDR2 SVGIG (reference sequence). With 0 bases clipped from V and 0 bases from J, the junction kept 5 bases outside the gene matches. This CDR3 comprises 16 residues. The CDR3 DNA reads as TGTGCCTGGAGTGTACTAGCTAGCGGGAGCACAGATACGCAGTATTTT. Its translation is CAWSVLASGSTDTQYF.

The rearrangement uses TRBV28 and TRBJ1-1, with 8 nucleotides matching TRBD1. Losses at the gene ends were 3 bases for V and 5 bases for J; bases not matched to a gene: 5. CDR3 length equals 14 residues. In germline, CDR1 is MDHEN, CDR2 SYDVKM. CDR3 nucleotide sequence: TGTGCCAGCAGTTTCCCCAGGGGGCGAACTGAAGCTTTCTTT. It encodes CASSFPRGRTEAFF.

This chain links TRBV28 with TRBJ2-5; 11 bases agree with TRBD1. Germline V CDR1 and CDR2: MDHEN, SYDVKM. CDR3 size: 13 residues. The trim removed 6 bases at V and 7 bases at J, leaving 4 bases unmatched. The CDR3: CASRGQGVGTQYF. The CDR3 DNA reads TGTGCCAGCAGGGGACAGGGGGTTGGGACCCAGTACTTC.

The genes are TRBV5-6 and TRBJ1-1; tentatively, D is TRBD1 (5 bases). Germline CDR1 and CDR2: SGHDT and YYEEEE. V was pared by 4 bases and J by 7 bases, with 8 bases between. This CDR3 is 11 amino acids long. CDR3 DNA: TGTGCCAGCAGCGGGGGGAGTGAAGCTTTCTTT. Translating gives CASSGGSEAFF.

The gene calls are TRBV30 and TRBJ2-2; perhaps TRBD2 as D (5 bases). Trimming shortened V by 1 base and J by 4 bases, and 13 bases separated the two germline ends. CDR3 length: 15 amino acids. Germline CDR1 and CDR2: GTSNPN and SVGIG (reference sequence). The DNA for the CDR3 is TGTGCCTGGAGTGAGGGTAGCGCGCGCACCGGGGAGCTGTTTTTT. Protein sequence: CAWSEGSARTGELFF.

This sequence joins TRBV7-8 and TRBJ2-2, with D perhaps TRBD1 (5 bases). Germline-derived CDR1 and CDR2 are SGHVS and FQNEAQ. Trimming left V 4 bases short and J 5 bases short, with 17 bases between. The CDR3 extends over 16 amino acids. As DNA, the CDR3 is TGTGCCAGCAGCTGGGCCTGGGGCCGAGAGACCGGGGAGCTGTTTTTT. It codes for CASSWAWGRETGELFF.

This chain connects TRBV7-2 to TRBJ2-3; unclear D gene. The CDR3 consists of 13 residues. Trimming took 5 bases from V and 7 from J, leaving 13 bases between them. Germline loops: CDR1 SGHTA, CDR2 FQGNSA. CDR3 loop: CASSPPMTYTQYF. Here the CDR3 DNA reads TGTGCCAGCAGCCCGCCCATGACATATACGCAGTATTTT.

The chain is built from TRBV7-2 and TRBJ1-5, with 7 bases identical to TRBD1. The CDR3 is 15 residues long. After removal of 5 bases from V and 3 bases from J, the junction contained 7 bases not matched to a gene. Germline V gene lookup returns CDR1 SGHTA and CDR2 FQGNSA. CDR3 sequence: CASSPDRAINQPQHF. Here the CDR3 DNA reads TGTGCCAGCAGCCCCGACAGGGCAATCAATCAGCCCCAGCATTTT.

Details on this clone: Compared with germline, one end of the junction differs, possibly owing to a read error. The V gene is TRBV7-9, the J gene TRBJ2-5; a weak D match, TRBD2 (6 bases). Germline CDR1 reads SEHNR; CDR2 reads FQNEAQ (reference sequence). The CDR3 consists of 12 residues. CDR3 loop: CSSSFQEGPQYF. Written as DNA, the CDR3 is TGTTCCAGCAGCTTTCAGGAGGGGCCCCAGTACTTC.

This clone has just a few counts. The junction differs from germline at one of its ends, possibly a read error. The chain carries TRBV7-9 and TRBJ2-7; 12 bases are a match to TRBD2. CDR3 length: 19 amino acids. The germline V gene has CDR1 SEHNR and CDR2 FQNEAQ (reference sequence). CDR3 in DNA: TGTTCCAGCAGCTTAGCCCCCTTAGGACTAGCGGGAAAGACCTACGAGCAGTACTTC. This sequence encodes CSSSLAPLGLAGKTYEQYF.

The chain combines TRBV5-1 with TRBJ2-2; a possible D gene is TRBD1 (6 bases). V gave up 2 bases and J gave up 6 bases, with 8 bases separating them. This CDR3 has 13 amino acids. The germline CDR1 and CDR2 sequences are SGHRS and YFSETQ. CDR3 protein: CASSFAGAGELFF. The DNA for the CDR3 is TGCGCCAGCAGCTTTGCAGGGGCCGGGGAGCTGTTTTTT.

Here the CDR3 DNA reads TGTGCCAGCAGTGCCACAGGGGGAAGTAATGAAAAACTGTTTTTT. As protein: CASSATGGSNEKLFF. The chain uses TRBV28 and TRBJ1-4; 8 bases map to TRBD1. CDR3 size: 15 residues. The germline V gene has CDR1 MDHEN and CDR2 SYDVKM. V lost 5 bases and J lost 4; bases outside the gene matches: 6.

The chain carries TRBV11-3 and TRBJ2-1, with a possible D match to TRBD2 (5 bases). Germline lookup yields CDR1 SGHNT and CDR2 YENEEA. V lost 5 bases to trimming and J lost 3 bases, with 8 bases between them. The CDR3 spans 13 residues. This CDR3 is CASSDGGYNEQFF. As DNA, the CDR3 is TGTGCCAGCAGCGACGGAGGCTACAATGAGCAGTTCTTC.

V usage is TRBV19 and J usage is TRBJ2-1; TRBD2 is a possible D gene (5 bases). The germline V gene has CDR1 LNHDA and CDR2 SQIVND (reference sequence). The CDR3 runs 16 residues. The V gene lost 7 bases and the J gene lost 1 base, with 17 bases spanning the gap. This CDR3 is CASTSIMGRSYNEQFF. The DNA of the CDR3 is TGTGCCAGTACGAGTATTATGGGGAGATCCTACAATGAGCAGTTCTTC.

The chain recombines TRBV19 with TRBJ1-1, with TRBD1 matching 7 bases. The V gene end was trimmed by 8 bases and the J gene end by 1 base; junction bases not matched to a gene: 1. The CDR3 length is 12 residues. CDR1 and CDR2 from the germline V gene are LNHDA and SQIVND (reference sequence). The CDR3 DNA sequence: TGTGCCAGTTACAGGGGGAACACTGAAGCTTTCTTT. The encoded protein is CASYRGNTEAFF.

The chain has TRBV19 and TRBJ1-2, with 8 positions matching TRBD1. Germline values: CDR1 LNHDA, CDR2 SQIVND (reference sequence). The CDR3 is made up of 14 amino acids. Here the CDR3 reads CHPGTGKWNYGYTF. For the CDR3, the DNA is TGTCACCCCGGGACAGGAAAGTGGAACTATGGCTACACCTTC.

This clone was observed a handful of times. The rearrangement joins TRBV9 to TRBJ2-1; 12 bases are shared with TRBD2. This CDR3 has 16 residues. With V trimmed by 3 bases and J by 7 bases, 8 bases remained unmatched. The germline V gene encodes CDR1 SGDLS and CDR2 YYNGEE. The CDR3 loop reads CASSGGQGLAGNEQFF. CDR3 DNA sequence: TGTGCCAGCAGCGGAGGACAGGGACTAGCGGGTAATGAGCAGTTCTTC.

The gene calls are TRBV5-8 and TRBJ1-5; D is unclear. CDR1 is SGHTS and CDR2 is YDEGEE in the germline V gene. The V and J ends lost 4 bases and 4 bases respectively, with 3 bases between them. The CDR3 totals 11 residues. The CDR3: CASSPNQPQHF. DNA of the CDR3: TGTGCCAGCAGCCCGAATCAGCCCCAGCATTTT.

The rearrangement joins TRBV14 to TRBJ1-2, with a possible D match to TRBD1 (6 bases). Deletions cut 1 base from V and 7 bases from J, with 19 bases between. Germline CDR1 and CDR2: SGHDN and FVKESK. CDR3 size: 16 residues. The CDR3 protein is CASSQGVVGASGGYTF. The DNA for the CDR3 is TGTGCCAGCAGCCAAGGGGTCGTGGGGGCGTCTGGTGGCTACACCTTC.

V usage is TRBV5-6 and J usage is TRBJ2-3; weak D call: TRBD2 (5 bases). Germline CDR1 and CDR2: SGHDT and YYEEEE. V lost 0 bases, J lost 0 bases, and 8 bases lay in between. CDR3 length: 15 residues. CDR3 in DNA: TGTGCCAGCAGCTTGGGGTCTAGCAGCACAGATACGCAGTATTTT. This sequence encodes CASSLGSSSTDTQYF. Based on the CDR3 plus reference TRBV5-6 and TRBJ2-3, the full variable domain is DAGVTQSPTHLIKTRGQQVTLRCSPKSGHDTVSWYQQALGQGPQFIFQYYEEEERQRGNFPDRFSGHQFPNYSSELNVNALLLGDSALYLCASSLGSSSTDTQYFGPGTRLTVL.

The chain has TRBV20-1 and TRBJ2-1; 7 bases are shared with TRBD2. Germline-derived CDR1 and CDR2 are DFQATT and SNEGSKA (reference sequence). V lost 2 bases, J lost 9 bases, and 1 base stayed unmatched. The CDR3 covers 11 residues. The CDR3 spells CSARSGGEQFF. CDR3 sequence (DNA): TGCAGTGCTAGATCGGGGGGTGAGCAGTTCTTC.

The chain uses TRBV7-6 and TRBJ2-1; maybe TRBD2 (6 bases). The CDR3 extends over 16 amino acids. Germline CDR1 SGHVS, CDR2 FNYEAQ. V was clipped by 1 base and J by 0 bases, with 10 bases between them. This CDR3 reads CASSLGGAGSYNEQFF. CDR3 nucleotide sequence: TGTGCCAGCAGCTTAGGAGGAGCGGGCTCCTACAATGAGCAGTTCTTC.

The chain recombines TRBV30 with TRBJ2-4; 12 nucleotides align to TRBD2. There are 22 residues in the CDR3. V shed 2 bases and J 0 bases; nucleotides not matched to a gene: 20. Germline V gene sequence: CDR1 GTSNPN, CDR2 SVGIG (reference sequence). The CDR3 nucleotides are TGTGCCTGGAGTCCCTTGACTAGCGGGAGCTATTGCCGACGTCTAGCCAAAAACATTCAGTACTTC. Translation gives CAWSPLTSGSYCRRLAKNIQYF.

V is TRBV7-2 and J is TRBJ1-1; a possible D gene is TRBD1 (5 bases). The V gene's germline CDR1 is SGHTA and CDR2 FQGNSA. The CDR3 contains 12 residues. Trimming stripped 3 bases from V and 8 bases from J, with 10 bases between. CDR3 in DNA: TGTGCCAGCAGCTTGATCAGGGTGGAAGCTTTCTTT. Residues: CASSLIRVEAFF.

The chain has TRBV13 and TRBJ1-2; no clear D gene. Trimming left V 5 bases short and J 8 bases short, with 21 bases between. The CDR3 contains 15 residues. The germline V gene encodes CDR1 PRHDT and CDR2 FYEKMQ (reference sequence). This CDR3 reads CASSAAGEGEFGYTF. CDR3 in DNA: TGTGCCAGCAGCGCCGCCGGCGAGGGAGAGTTCGGCTACACCTTC.

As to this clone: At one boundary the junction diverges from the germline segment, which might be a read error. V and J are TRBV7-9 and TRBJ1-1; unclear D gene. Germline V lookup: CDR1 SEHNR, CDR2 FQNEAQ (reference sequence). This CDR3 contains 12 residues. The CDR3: CSSSFGESEAFF. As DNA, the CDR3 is TGTTCCAGCAGCTTTGGGGAGAGTGAAGCTTTCTTT.

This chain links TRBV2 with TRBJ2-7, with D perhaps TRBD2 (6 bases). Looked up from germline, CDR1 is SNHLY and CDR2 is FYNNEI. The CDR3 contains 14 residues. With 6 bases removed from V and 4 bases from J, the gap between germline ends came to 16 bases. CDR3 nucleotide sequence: TGTGCCAGCAGACCGGGACTCACGGGGTACGAGCAGTACTTC. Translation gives CASRPGLTGYEQYF.

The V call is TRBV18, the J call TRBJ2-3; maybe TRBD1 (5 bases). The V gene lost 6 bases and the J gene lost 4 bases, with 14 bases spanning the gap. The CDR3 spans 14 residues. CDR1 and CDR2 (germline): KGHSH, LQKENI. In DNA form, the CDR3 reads TGTGCCAGCTCGCTATATTCAGGGCCAGATACGCAGTATTTT. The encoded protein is CASSLYSGPDTQYF.